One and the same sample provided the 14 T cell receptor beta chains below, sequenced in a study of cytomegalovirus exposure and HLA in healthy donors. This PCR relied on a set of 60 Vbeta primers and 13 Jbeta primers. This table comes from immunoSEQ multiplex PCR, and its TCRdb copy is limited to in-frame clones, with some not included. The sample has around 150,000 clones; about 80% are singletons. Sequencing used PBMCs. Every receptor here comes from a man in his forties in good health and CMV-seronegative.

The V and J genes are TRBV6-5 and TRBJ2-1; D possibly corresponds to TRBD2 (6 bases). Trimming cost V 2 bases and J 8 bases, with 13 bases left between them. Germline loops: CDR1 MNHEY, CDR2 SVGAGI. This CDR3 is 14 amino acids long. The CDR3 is CASSYLTRTDEQFF. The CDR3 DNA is TGTGCCAGCAGTTACCTGACTAGGACGGATGAGCAGTTCTTC.

CDR3 loop: CASSYSQGQNTEAFF. For the CDR3, the DNA is TGTGCCAGCAGTTACTCTCAGGGGCAGAACACTGAAGCTTTCTTT. The genes are TRBV6-5 and TRBJ1-1; possibly TRBD1 for D (6 bases). This CDR3 region has 15 residues. Germline V gene sequence: CDR1 MNHEY, CDR2 SVGAGI. Trimming cost V 0 bases and J 1 base, with 9 bases left between them.

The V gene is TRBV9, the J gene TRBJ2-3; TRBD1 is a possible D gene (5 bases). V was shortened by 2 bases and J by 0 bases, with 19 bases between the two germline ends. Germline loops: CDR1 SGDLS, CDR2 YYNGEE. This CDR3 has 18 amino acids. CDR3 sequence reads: CASSVQTDIFPSTDTQYF. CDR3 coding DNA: TGTGCCAGCAGCGTTCAGACAGACATTTTTCCTAGCACAGATACGCAGTATTTT.

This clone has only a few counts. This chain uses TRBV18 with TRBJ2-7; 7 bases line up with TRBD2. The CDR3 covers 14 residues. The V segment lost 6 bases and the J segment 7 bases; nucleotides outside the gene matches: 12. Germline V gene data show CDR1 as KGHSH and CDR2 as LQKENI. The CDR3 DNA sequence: TGTGCCAGCTCCCGGGGGGACCCCAACTATGAGCAGTACTTC. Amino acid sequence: CASSRGDPNYEQYF.

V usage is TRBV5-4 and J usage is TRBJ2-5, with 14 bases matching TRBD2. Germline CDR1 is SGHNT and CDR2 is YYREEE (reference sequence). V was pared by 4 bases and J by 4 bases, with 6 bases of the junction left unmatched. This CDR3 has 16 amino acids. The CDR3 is CASSATSGRESETQYF. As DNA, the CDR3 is TGTGCCAGCAGCGCGACTAGCGGGAGGGAGTCAGAGACCCAGTACTTC.

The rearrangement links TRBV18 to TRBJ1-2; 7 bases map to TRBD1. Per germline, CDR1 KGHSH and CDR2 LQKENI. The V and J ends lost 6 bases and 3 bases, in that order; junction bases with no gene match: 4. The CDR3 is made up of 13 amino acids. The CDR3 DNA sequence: TGTGCCAGCTCGTACAGGGGAGACTATGGCTACACCTTC. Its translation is CASSYRGDYGYTF.

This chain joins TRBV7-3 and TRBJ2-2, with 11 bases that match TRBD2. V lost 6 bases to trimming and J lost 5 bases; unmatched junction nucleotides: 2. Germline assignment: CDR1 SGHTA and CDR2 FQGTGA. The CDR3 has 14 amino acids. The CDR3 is CASSLAGGTGELFF. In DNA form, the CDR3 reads TGTGCCAGCAGTTTAGCGGGGGGGACCGGGGAGCTGTTTTTT.

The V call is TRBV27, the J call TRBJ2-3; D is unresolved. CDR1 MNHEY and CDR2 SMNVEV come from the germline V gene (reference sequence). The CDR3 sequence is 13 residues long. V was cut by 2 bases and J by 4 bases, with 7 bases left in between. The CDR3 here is CASSLGPPDTQYF. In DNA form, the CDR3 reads TGTGCCAGCAGTTTAGGCCCCCCAGATACGCAGTATTTT.

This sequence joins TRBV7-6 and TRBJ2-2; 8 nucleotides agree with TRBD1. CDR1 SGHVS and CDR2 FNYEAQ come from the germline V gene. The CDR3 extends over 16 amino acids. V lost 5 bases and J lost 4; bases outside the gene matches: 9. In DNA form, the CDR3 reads TGTGCCAGCAGCACAGTAGGACAGGGTGGCACCGGGGAGCTGTTTTTT. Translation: CASSTVGQGGTGELFF. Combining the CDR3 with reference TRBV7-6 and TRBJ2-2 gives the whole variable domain GAGVSQSPRYKVTKRGQDVALRCDPISGHVSLYWYRQALGQGPEFLTYFNYEAQQDKSGLPNDRFSAERPEGSISTLTIQRTEQRDSAMYRCASSTVGQGGTGELFFGEGSRLTVL.

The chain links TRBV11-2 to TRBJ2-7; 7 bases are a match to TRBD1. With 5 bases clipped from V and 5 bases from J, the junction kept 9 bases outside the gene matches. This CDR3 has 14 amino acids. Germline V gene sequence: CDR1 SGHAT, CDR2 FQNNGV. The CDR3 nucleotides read TGTGCCAGCAGCGCACGTACAGGGGTCAACGAGCAGTACTTC. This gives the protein CASSARTGVNEQYF.

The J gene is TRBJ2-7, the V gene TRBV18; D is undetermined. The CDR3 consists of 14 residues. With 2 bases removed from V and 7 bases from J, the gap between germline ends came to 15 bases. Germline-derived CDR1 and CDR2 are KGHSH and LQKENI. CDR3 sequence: CASSPSVTSQEQYF. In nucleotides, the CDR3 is TGTGCCAGCTCACCATCCGTCACCTCTCAGGAGCAGTACTTC.

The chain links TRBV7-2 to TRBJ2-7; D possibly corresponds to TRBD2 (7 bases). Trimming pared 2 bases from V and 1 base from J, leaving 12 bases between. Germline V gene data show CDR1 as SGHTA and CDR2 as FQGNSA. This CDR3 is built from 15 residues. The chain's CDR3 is CASSLIGGPSYEQYF. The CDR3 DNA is TGTGCCAGCAGCTTAATCGGGGGGCCGTCCTACGAGCAGTACTTC.

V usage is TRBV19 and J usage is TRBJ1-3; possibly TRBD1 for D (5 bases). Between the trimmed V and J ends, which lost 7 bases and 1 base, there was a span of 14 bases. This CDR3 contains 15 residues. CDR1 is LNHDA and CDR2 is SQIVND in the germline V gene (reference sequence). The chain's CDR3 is CASTEYGGSGNTIYF. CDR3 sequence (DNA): TGTGCCAGTACCGAATACGGGGGGTCTGGAAACACCATATATTTT.

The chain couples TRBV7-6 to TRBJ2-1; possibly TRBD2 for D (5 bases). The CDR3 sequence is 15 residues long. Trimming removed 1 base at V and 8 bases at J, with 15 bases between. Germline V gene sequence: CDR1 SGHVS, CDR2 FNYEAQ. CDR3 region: CASSLETRRSDEQFF. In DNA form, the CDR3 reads TGTGCCAGCAGCTTAGAAACTAGGAGGAGCGATGAGCAGTTCTTC. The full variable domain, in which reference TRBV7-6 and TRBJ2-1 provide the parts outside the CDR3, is GAGVSQSPRYKVTKRGQDVALRCDPISGHVSLYWYRQALGQGPEFLTYFNYEAQQDKSGLPNDRFSAERPEGSISTLTIQRTEQRDSAMYRCASSLETRRSDEQFFGPGTRLTVL.